A single sample is the source of the 30 T cell receptor beta chains below, sequenced in a study of radiotherapy plus CTLA-4 blockade in lung cancer. Only in-frame clones appear in the TCRdb table, and some are missing; sequencing was by immunoSEQ multiplex PCR. The sample has more than 10,000 clones, about 81% seen once; the top ten hold over 25%. The source material was peripheral blood, sampled from a patient treated with radiotherapy plus ipilimumab. The receptors here all came from a human donor with non-small cell lung cancer that progressed on radiotherapy plus ipilimumab.

DNA of the CDR3: TGTGCCAGCAGCGTAGGGCCAGCGGGAGGCTCTGGGGCCAACGTCCTGACTTTC. Encoded protein: CASSVGPAGGSGANVLTF. The J gene is TRBJ2-6, the V gene TRBV9; 9 bases fit TRBD2. CDR1 is SGDLS, CDR2 YYNGEE, per germline. This CDR3 has 18 residues. After removal of 0 bases from V and 0 bases from J, the junction contained 4 bases not matched to a gene. Supplemented by reference TRBV9 and TRBJ2-6, the full variable domain reads DSGVTQTPKHLITATGQRVTLRCSPRSGDLSVYWYQQSLDQGLQFLIQYYNGEERAKGNILERFSAQQFPDLHSELNLSSLELGDSALYFCASSVGPAGGSGANVLTFGAGSRLTVL.

The V and J genes are TRBV19 and TRBJ2-2, with D unresolved. V was cut by 1 base and J by 6 bases, with 3 bases left in between. CDR1 is LNHDA and CDR2 is SQIVND in the germline V gene (reference sequence). This CDR3 has 12 amino acids. The CDR3 region is CASSIGPGELFF. CDR3 coding DNA: TGTGCCAGTAGTATAGGTCCCGGGGAGCTGTTTTTT.

This sequence joins TRBV4-2 and TRBJ1-6; D is perhaps TRBD1 (6 bases). Germline V gives CDR1 LGHNA, CDR2 YNFKEQ. The V end lost 3 bases, the J end lost 5 bases, and 14 bases lay between the germline ends. The CDR3 is 16 amino acids. CDR3 protein: CASSQVLDSNNSPLHF. For the CDR3, the DNA is TGTGCCAGCAGCCAGGTACTGGACAGTAATAATTCACCCCTCCACTTT.

The chain combines TRBV5-1 with TRBJ2-2; 8 nucleotides match TRBD1. This CDR3 is 16 amino acids long. CDR1 is SGHRS and CDR2 is YFSETQ in the germline V gene. The J segment lost 5 bases and the V segment lost 4 bases, leaving 10 bases of the junction unmatched. The CDR3 sequence: CASSISQGAGTGELFF. Here the CDR3 DNA reads TGCGCCAGCAGCATCTCTCAGGGGGCTGGTACCGGGGAGCTGTTTTTT.

The chain is built from TRBV7-2 and TRBJ1-2, with 7 nucleotides matching TRBD1. Trimming cost V 1 base and J 5 bases; bases outside gene matches: 7. The germline gives CDR1 SGHTA, CDR2 FQGNSA. The CDR3 has 15 amino acids. The CDR3 loop reads CASSLGQGGVYGYTF. CDR3 nucleotides: TGTGCCAGCAGCTTAGGACAGGGTGGAGTATATGGCTACACCTTC.

The chain recombines TRBV6-5 with TRBJ2-3, with 8 bases identical to TRBD1. This CDR3 has 14 amino acids. The V gene's germline CDR1 is MNHEY and CDR2 SVGAGI. The V segment lost 6 bases and the J segment 1 base; nucleotides outside the gene matches: 3. CDR3 loop: CASRQGGGTDTQYF. The CDR3 DNA sequence: TGTGCCAGCAGACAGGGGGGTGGCACAGATACGCAGTATTTT.

The V call is TRBV21-1, the J call TRBJ2-7; whether TRBD1, the table's D call, matches the DNA was not checked. TRBV21-1 is a listed pseudogene. The CDR3 totals 14 residues. CDR3 in amino acids: CASSNPGQGDEQYF. CDR3 sequence (DNA): TGTGCCAGCAGCAACCCAGGACAGGGGGACGAGCAGTACTTC.

The V and J genes are TRBV2 and TRBJ2-5, with D tentatively TRBD2 (7 bases). The length of the CDR3 is 15 residues. Germline-derived CDR1 and CDR2 are SNHLY and FYNNEI. Trimming took off 3 bases at V and 2 bases at J, with 13 bases between the two ends. The CDR3 nucleotides are TGTGCCAGCAGTGAGGTGCGGGGGCCGCAAGAGACCCAGTACTTC. This codes for CASSEVRGPQETQYF.

The rearrangement links TRBV7-2 to TRBJ2-1; D unclear. The CDR3 contains 12 residues. V was shortened by 6 bases and J by 1 base, with 4 bases between the two germline ends. From germline, CDR1 is SGHTA and CDR2 FQGNSA. In DNA, the CDR3 is TGTGCCAGCAGAAGGTCCTACAATGAGCAGTTCTTC. Translated: CASRRSYNEQFF.

V gene TRBV6-6 combines with J gene TRBJ1-6; no clear D. Trimming took 4 bases from V and 5 from J, leaving 6 bases between them. The V gene's germline CDR1 is MNHNY and CDR2 SVGAGI (reference sequence). The CDR3 totals 13 residues. The CDR3 coding sequence is TGTGCCAGCAGTTTCGGGGATAATTCACCCCTCCACTTT. Protein sequence: CASSFGDNSPLHF.

The chain links TRBV4-1 to TRBJ2-1, with unresolved D. Trimming cost V 0 bases and J 3 bases, with 9 bases left between them. There are 15 residues in the CDR3. Germline CDR1 MGHRA, CDR2 YSYEKL. In nucleotides, the CDR3 is TGCGCCAGCAGCCAAGATCCAGGAGACTACAATGAGCAGTTCTTC. Protein sequence: CASSQDPGDYNEQFF.

V is TRBV4-3 and J is TRBJ1-6; D unclear. The ends were cut back, 5 bases at V and 0 bases at J, with 8 bases in the middle. This CDR3 region has 15 residues. CDR1 LGHNA and CDR2 YSLEER come from the germline V gene. CDR3 bases: TGCGCCAGCAGCTCACAGAGCTCCTATAATTCACCCCTCCACTTT. Its translation is CASSSQSSYNSPLHF.

For the CDR3, the DNA is TGTGCCAGCAGTACGTCCGGGACCAACGGTGGCTACACCTTC. It codes for CASSTSGTNGGYTF. The V and J genes are TRBV2 and TRBJ1-2, with D maybe TRBD1 (5 bases). The CDR3 loop spans 14 amino acids. Germline CDR1 and CDR2: SNHLY and FYNNEI. V lost 5 bases and J lost 7, with 17 bases in between.

The V gene is TRBV5-1, the J gene TRBJ2-3; 8 positions match TRBD2. J was trimmed by 3 bases and V by 2 bases; bases with no gene match: 2. Germline lookup yields CDR1 SGHRS and CDR2 YFSETQ. The CDR3 consists of 14 residues. CDR3 DNA: TGCGCCAGCAGCTTCGGGGGGGAAACAGATACGCAGTATTTT. Its protein product is CASSFGGETDTQYF.

This clone has only a few counts. This chain links TRBV4-1 with TRBJ1-6; D is uncertain. Germline V CDR1 and CDR2: MGHRA, YSYEKL. CDR3 length: 13 amino acids. Trimming stripped 0 bases from V and 14 bases from J, with 11 bases between. The CDR3 here is CASSQDRTRALHF. CDR3 DNA: TGCGCCAGCAGCCAAGATAGGACGAGGGCCCTCCACTTT.

This clone was observed a few times. The CDR3, as DNA: TGTGCCAGCAACCCATGGAGGGGAGACACACCTAATGAAAAACTGTTTTTT. Translating gives CASNPWRGDTPNEKLFF. The chain carries TRBV28 and TRBJ1-4; TRBD1 is a possible D gene (5 bases). Germline lookup yields CDR1 MDHEN and CDR2 SYDVKM. The CDR3 length is 17 residues. V shed 7 bases and J shed 3 bases, with 21 bases lying between them.

The J gene is TRBJ2-3, the V gene TRBV18, with TRBD1 as a possible D gene (7 bases). Trimming removed 1 base from V and 3 bases from J, with 17 bases in between. The CDR3 runs to 17 residues. Per the germline V gene, CDR1 is KGHSH and CDR2 is LQKENI. The CDR3 reads CASSPHRGPGVTDTQYF. CDR3 in DNA: TGTGCCAGCTCACCACATAGGGGGCCGGGGGTGACAGATACGCAGTATTTT.

In its sample, this clone was seen once. This sequence joins TRBV27 and TRBJ2-3; D possibly corresponds to TRBD1 (5 bases). CDR1 and CDR2 (germline): MNHEY, SMNVEV (reference sequence). Trimming cost V 8 bases and J 1 base, with 16 bases left between them. The CDR3 loop spans 15 amino acids. CDR3 amino acids: CASLQYLGGTDTQYF. The CDR3 DNA is TGTGCCAGCCTACAGTACTTAGGGGGCACAGATACGCAGTATTTT.

The V and J genes are TRBV6-1 and TRBJ2-7; tentatively, D is TRBD1 (6 bases). Trimming stripped 6 bases from V and 7 bases from J, with 16 bases between. Germline loops: CDR1 MNHNS, CDR2 SASEGT. The CDR3 loop spans 13 amino acids. CDR3 in amino acids: CASSYTGLGEQYF. The CDR3 DNA follows: TGTGCCAGCAGCTATACAGGGTTAGGGGAGCAGTACTTC.

The chain combines TRBV19 with TRBJ1-2, with TRBD1 identical over 8 bases. V was pared by 8 bases and J by 4 bases, with 6 bases of the junction left unmatched. Germline CDR1 and CDR2: LNHDA and SQIVND (reference sequence). This CDR3 spans 13 amino acids. The CDR3 is CASQGQGIYGYTF. The CDR3, as DNA: TGTGCCAGTCAAGGACAGGGAATCTATGGCTACACCTTC.

V and J are TRBV11-2 and TRBJ1-6, with 12 nucleotides matching TRBD1. The CDR3 spans 15 residues. CDR1 SGHAT and CDR2 FQNNGV come from the germline V gene. Trimming took 4 bases from V and 10 from J; bases not matched to a gene: 5. Written as DNA, the CDR3 is TGTGCCAGCAGCTGGGGGACAGGGGGCGTCTCACCCCTCCACTTT. It encodes CASSWGTGGVSPLHF.

V usage is TRBV11-2 and J usage is TRBJ2-4, with 10 bases identical to TRBD1. This CDR3 spans 14 amino acids. Germline V lookup: CDR1 SGHAT, CDR2 FQNNGV. V shed 3 bases and J 8 bases; nucleotides not matched to a gene: 4. The chain's CDR3 is CASSFRDRGDIQYF. The CDR3 DNA is TGTGCCAGCAGCTTCCGGGACAGGGGAGACATTCAGTACTTC.

This clone was picked up a small number of times. The chain joins TRBV5-1 to TRBJ2-2; possible D gene TRBD1, 5 bases. Germline CDR1 reads SGHRS; CDR2 reads YFSETQ. The CDR3 contains 12 residues. V lost 5 bases to trimming and J lost 7 bases, with 9 bases between them. For the CDR3, the DNA is TGCGCCAGCAGTTATGACAGCGGGGAGCTGTTTTTT. Its translation is CASSYDSGELFF.

V usage is TRBV4-3 and J usage is TRBJ1-2, with D perhaps matching TRBD1 (6 bases). Trimming took 0 bases from V and 0 from J, leaving 14 bases between them. Germline CDR1 LGHNA, CDR2 YSLEER. This CDR3 has 17 residues. Here the CDR3 DNA reads TGCGCCAGCAGCCAAGACGGGTCTCAGGGGTCTAACTATGGCTACACCTTC. Amino acids: CASSQDGSQGSNYGYTF.

The chain links TRBV4-3 to TRBJ2-2, with 13 bases identical to TRBD2. The CDR3 has 17 residues. Looked up from germline, CDR1 is LGHNA and CDR2 is YSLEER. The V and J ends lost 1 base and 4 bases, in that order; junction bases with no gene match: 3. The CDR3 sequence: CASSQATSGGATGELFF. As DNA, the CDR3 is TGCGCCAGCAGCCAAGCCACTAGCGGGGGGGCCACCGGGGAGCTGTTTTTT.

In this sample, this clone turned up a few times. J is TRBJ1-4 and V is TRBV19; D gene ambiguous. Germline-derived CDR1 and CDR2 are LNHDA and SQIVND (reference sequence). With 3 bases removed from V and 10 bases from J, the gap between germline ends came to 15 bases. The CDR3 is made up of 14 amino acids. The CDR3 sequence: CASSIGQDWAKLFF. CDR3 sequence (DNA): TGTGCCAGTAGTATTGGGCAGGATTGGGCAAAACTGTTTTTT.

This CDR3 is CASSRQGSYGYTF. The CDR3 nucleotides are TGTGCCAGCAGTCGACAGGGGTCGTATGGCTACACCTTC. The chain joins TRBV7-2 to TRBJ1-2; 8 positions agree with TRBD1. The trim removed 6 bases at V and 5 bases at J, leaving 5 bases unmatched. Germline V lookup: CDR1 SGHTA, CDR2 FQGNSA. This CDR3 region has 13 residues.

V usage is TRBV7-8 and J usage is TRBJ2-1; D gene ambiguous. Germline V CDR1 and CDR2: SGHVS, FQNEAQ. Trimming stripped 1 base from V and 4 bases from J, with 11 bases between. The CDR3 has 15 amino acids. DNA of the CDR3: TGTGCCAGCAGCTTAGTTCTGAGCGCATACAATGAGCAGTTCTTC. Protein product: CASSLVLSAYNEQFF.

This chain uses TRBV7-3 with TRBJ2-5; D uncertain. This CDR3 region has 13 residues. Trimming took off 1 base at V and 5 bases at J, with 8 bases between the two ends. Germline V gives CDR1 SGHTA, CDR2 FQGTGA. CDR3 protein: CASSLSVWETQYF. The CDR3 DNA reads TGTGCCAGCAGCTTAAGTGTCTGGGAGACCCAGTACTTC.

V usage is TRBV27 and J usage is TRBJ1-1, with D possibly being TRBD1 (6 bases). This CDR3 comprises 16 residues. V was trimmed by 3 bases and J by 4 bases, leaving 18 bases between them. CDR1 and CDR2 (germline): MNHEY, SMNVEV (reference sequence). The CDR3 DNA reads TGTGCCAGCAGTTTCATGCCACAGAGGGGGGCCACTGAAGCTTTCTTT. Its protein is CASSFMPQRGATEAFF.